The clone carrying this T cell receptor (beta chain) was detected only a few times. Its antigen is undetermined. Germline and junction disagree at one end, which may indicate a read error. The CDR3 is made up of 16 amino acids. Germline V gives CDR1 MNHEY, CDR2 SVGAGI. Primers for the PCR totalled 60 Vbeta and 13 Jbeta. Here immunoSEQ multiplex PCR was the method, and the copy in TCRdb shows in-frame clones only, minus some. The profile shows around 78,000 clones, around 80% of them singletons. The data belong to a study of cytomegalovirus exposure and HLA in healthy donors. Whole-study findings and limits: Researchers catalogued approximately 160 TCR beta chains as cytomegalovirus-associated. A later analysis linked a missense variant in DCLRE1C to the trimming of TCR beta V and J genes. No immune exposure information besides CMV serostatus was available.

The V and J genes are TRBV6-5 and TRBJ1-2; the D is unclear. Sequencing was carried out using PBMCs. This receptor was obtained from a male donor in good health and CMV-seronegative. This CDR3 reads CASSYFPLAENYGYPF. CDR3 bases: TGTGCCAGCAGTTACTTCCCCTTGGCCGAAAACTATGGCTACCCCTTC.